Listed below are T cell receptor beta chains from one sample, sequenced in a study of metastatic and nonmetastatic thyroid tumors. TCRdb recomputed clones from the PCR reads via MiXCR. Of about 53,000 clones listed, 20% are singletons. Input material: blood. Every receptor here comes from a female donor with papillary thyroid cancer or a benign thyroid nodule (not recorded which). Some clones in this sample may be carry-over from other donors' samples. Each CDR3 is given with its conserved first and last residue. D genes are given only for firm matches. Expanded clones get a size class; other rows say once, few or many, or leave the size out.

clone size | J gene | D gene | V gene | CDR3 protein | CDR3 DNA
- | TRBJ2-1 | - | TRBV3-1 | CASSQFKWEQFF | TGTGCCAGCAGCCAATTTAAGTGGGAGCAATTCTTC
- | TRBJ2-3 | - | TRBV20-1 | CSARGGGQTPSTDTQYF | TGCAGTGCTCGAGGGGGGGGACAAACCCCTAGCACAGATACGCAGTATTTT
- | TRBJ2-7 | - | TRBV11-1 | CASSSGLLVENEHYF | TGTGCCAGCAGCTCAGGACTGCTTGTGGAAAACGAGCATTACTTC
- | TRBJ2-4 | TRBD2 | TRBV18 | CASSLSSGPSYYQYF | TGTGCCAGCTCACTCTCTAGCGGCCCATCCTACTATCAGTACTTC
- | TRBJ1-1 | TRBD1 | TRBV7-9 | CASSISDSGDSESFF | TGTGCCAGCAGCATTTCCGACAGTGGGGACAGTGAATCTTTCTTT
few | TRBJ2-3 | - | TRBV28 | CAIASWISTDMQYF | TGTGCCATAGCCTCGTGGATTAGCACAGATATGCAGTATTTT
many | TRBJ1-2 | - | TRBV20-1 | CSARAPPGFQGYTF | TGCAGTGCTAGAGCTCCCCCGGGGTTCCAAGGCTACACCTTC
many | TRBJ2-3 | - | TRBV6-1 | CASSSQAADTQYF | TGTGCCAGCAGTTCGCAGGCTGCAGATACGCAGTATTTT
- | TRBJ2-2 | - | TRBV13 | CASSLRITGERFF | TGTGCCAGCAGCCTGCGGATCACCGGTGAGCGGTTTTTT
- | TRBJ2-7 | - | TRBV6-1 | CASSEAAWVASSGEQYF | TGTGCCAGCAGTGAAGCGGCGTGGGTAGCGTCCTCAGGCGAGCAGTACTTC
many | TRBJ2-6 | - | TRBV15 | CATSRDSGANVLTF | TGTGCCACCAGCAGAGATTCCGGGGCCAACGTCCTGACTTTC
- | TRBJ2-7 | - | TRBV20-1 | CSASAGIDEQYF | TGCAGTGCTAGTGCAGGGATCGACGAGCAGTACTTC
- | TRBJ1-2 | TRBD1 | TRBV6-5 | CASSYRDSSYF | TGTGCCAGCAGTTACCGGGACAGCTCGTACTTC
- | TRBJ2-7 | TRBD2 | TRBV28 | CASSRTSGFLSYEQYF | TGTGCCAGCAGTAGGACTAGCGGGTTCCTCTCCTACGAGCAGTACTTC
many | TRBJ2-7 | - | TRBV5-1 | CASSLDRVGYEQYF | TGCGCCAGCAGCTTGGATCGGGTTGGCTACGAGCAGTACTTC
- | TRBJ2-7 | - | TRBV20-1 | CIAISGTVPCYEQYF | TGCATTGCTATATCGGGTACGGTACCGTGCTACGAGCAGTACTTC
many | TRBJ2-3 | - | TRBV24-1 | CATSDLRGTDTQYF | TGTGCCACCAGTGATTTGAGAGGCACAGATACGCAGTATTTT
many | TRBJ1-2 | - | TRBV6-1 | CASSEWPGSYGYTF | TGTGCCAGCAGTGAGTGGCCAGGGTCGTATGGCTACACCTTC
many | TRBJ2-7 | TRBD1 | TRBV9 | CASSPRTGTGVREQYF | TGTGCCAGCAGCCCGCGGACCGGGACAGGGGTTCGCGAGCAGTACTTC
many | TRBJ2-1 | - | TRBV29-1 | CSDNEQFF | TGCAGCGACAATGAGCAGTTCTTC
many | TRBJ2-1 | - | TRBV20-1 | CSARGGSSYNEQFF | TGCAGTGCTAGGGGAGGAAGCTCCTACAATGAGCAGTTCTTC
many | TRBJ1-1 | - | TRBV24-1 | CATREGQEAFF | TGTGCCACCAGAGAGGGGCAGGAAGCTTTCTTT
many | TRBJ1-2 | - | TRBV6-1 | CASATGGYYGYTF | TGTGCCAGCGCTACGGGGGGTTACTATGGCTACACCTTC